This T cell receptor (beta chain) was sequenced for a study of blood T cell repertoires in COVID-19. Germline trimming cut 3 bases from V and 5 bases from J; bases unmatched to any gene: 9. Germline CDR1 reads MNHEY; CDR2 reads SMNVEV (reference sequence). The CDR3 length is 15 residues. TCRdb's table, derived via immunoSEQ multiplex PCR, lists solely in-frame clones and lacks some. The sample has fewer than 400,000 clones, approximately 92% seen once; the top ten hold less than 20%. The genes are TRBV27 and TRBJ2-5; 7 bases are shared with TRBD1. The clonotype originates from a woman aged 25-40 years who had recovered from COVID-19. The sample was PBMCs or T cells enriched from blood (not recorded which). The CDR3 sequence: CASSLRRDRGETQYF. CDR3 DNA sequence: TGTGCCAGCAGTTTGAGACGGGACAGAGGGGAGACCCAGTACTTC.